The clone carrying this TCR beta chain occurred many times. Its antigen is not identified. The data originate from a study of neurological immune-mediated disorders. General study points: TCR clonal expansion peaked in HTLV-1-associated myelopathy patients and was lowest in multiple sclerosis patients. CDR3 amino acid sequences of expanded clones were not shared across subjects, a result suggesting private repertoires in all groups.

By 5'RACE with 10-nucleotide random UMIs, the cDNA was made. MiXCR, run by TCRdb on the 5' RACE reads, gives a single entry per CDR3 protein. Seen here are fewer than 50,000 distinct CDR3 sequences, 2% to 3% observed once, and the top ten hold less than 15%. CDR3 length: 13 amino acids. Deletions cut 8 bases from V and 0 bases from J, with 10 bases between. Germline CDR1 MDHEN, CDR2 SYDVKM. The V gene is TRBV28, the J gene TRBJ1-2; D unclear. The sequenced sample consisted of PBMCs. This clonotype was obtained from a young man with multiple sclerosis. Here the CDR3 reads CASDTFTNYGYTF. DNA for the CDR3: TGTGCCAGCGATACCTTTACTAACTATGGCTACACCTTC.